This is a list of T cell receptor beta chains from one sample in a study of response to subunit inactivated influenza vaccine. TCRdb re-called the RT-PCR reads with MiXCR, one entry per CDR3 protein. Of under 750,000 distinct CDR3 sequences in the sample, about 11% were seen once. The sample was PBMCs from blood, taken on the day of vaccination. The receptors were sampled from a man aged 50 or older who received an inactivated influenza vaccine. The CDR3 runs from the conserved cysteine through the conserved F or W. D genes are given only for firm matches. The size entry is marked missing in some rows and otherwise reads once, few, many or a size class.

D	J	size	V	DNA	CDR3
TRBD1	TRBJ2-1	few	TRBV28	TGTGCCAGCAGTACCGGGACAGGGGAAGGAAATGAGCAGTTCTTC	CASSTGTGEGNEQFF
TRBD1	TRBJ1-6	many	TRBV11-2	TGTGCCAGCAGCCAATATAATCGCGGACAGGACTATAATTCACCCCTCCACTTT	CASSQYNRGQDYNSPLHF
TRBD2	TRBJ2-2	NA	TRBV7-8	TGTGCCAGCAGGGGGGGACTAGCGGGAGCCGTCACCGGGGAGCTGTTTTTT	CASRGGLAGAVTGELFF
NA	TRBJ1-1	NA	TRBV14	TGTGCCAGCAGCCATTTTTCAGTGGCAGGAAGGGTTTGGACTGAAGCTTTCTTT	CASSHFSVAGRVWTEAFF
NA	TRBJ2-5	many	TRBV20-1	TGCAGTGCTAGTACGGGCGGGGAGGAGACCCAGTACTTC	CSASTGGEETQYF
NA	TRBJ2-7	NA	TRBV20-1	TGCAGTGCTAGTTCACAGGGTCTCGACGAGCAGTACTTC	CSASSQGLDEQYF
NA	TRBJ2-7	few	TRBV5-1	TGCGCCAGCAGTATTGGAGGGTTCTCCTCCTACGAGCAGTACTTC	CASSIGGFSSYEQYF
TRBD1	TRBJ2-5	few	TRBV20-1	TGCAGTGCTAGAGACGCACAGGGGAGAGAGACCCAGTACTTC	CSARDAQGRETQYF
NA	TRBJ2-5	few	TRBV20-1	TGCAGTGCTAAGACAGGATCAGAGACCCAGTACTTC	CSAKTGSETQYF
TRBD1	TRBJ1-1	few	TRBV7-2	TGTGCCAGCAGCATCGAGACAGGGGGCAGGGGAGCTTTCTTT	CASSIETGGRGAFF
TRBD1	TRBJ1-5	few	TRBV6-1	TGTGCCACCGGACAGGGGGCTGATCAGCCCCAGCATTTT	CATGQGADQPQHF
TRBD1	TRBJ2-5	many	TRBV7-9	TGTGCCAGCAGTTCCGGGACAGGAGGGTACCAAGAGACCCAGTACTTC	CASSSGTGGYQETQYF
TRBD1	TRBJ2-2	many	TRBV12-3/TRBV12-4	TGTGCCAGCAGAACGACAGGGGGGTCGCTCGCCGGGGAGCTGTTTTTT	CASRTTGGSLAGELFF
NA	TRBJ2-7	many	TRBV6-2/TRBV6-3	TGTGCCAGCAGTTACGGCCTAGCGTTTGTAAGAGCCTACGAGCAGTACTTC	CASSYGLAFVRAYEQYF
NA	TRBJ2-3	NA	TRBV9	TGTGCCAGCAGCTCTCGGGGTGAACCGCCGGATACGCAGTATTTT	CASSSRGEPPDTQYF
NA	TRBJ1-1	NA	TRBV28	TGTGCCAGCAGACCCCGTGAGACAGTGAACACTGAAGCTTTCTTT	CASRPRETVNTEAFF
TRBD1	TRBJ2-3	NA	TRBV20-1	TGCAGTGCTAGAGATCGTACAGGGGAAGGAGATACGCAGTATTTT	CSARDRTGEGDTQYF
NA	TRBJ2-5	few	TRBV7-8	TGTGCCAGCAGCCCTAGTTCGGGGCGGAGGCAAGAGACCCAGTACTTC	CASSPSSGRRQETQYF
TRBD2	TRBJ2-7	NA	TRBV14	TGTGCCAGCAGCCTGACTAGCCGTCCCTACGAGCAGTACTTC	CASSLTSRPYEQYF
TRBD2	TRBJ2-5	few	TRBV20-1	TGCAGTGCTTCTCAACTAGCGGGGGGACGGGAGACCCAGTACTTC	CSASQLAGGRETQYF
NA	TRBJ1-2	few	TRBV6-1	TGTGCCAGCAGTGAACAGGGAGTTGGCTACACCTTC	CASSEQGVGYTF
NA	TRBJ2-7	NA	TRBV20-1	TGCAGTGCTAGAGTTCAGGGGGGGTATTCGTGGCAGTACTTC	CSARVQGGYSWQYF
TRBD2	TRBJ2-5	NA	TRBV28	TGTGCCAGCAGTTTTATGGAGGGACTAGCTGGGCACGAGACCCAGTACTTC	CASSFMEGLAGHETQYF
TRBD1	TRBJ2-2	NA	TRBV27	TGTGCCAGCGGTTCCGGGACAGGGGCAGAGGGGGAGCTGTTTTTT	CASGSGTGAEGELFF
NA	TRBJ2-5	NA	TRBV20-1	TGCAGTGCTGGGGGACGGTTCCGTCAAGAGACCCAGTACTTC	CSAGGRFRQETQYF
TRBD2	TRBJ2-3	few	TRBV27	TGTGCCAGCAGTCCGCGGACTAGCGGGAGGACAAATACGCAGTATTTT	CASSPRTSGRTNTQYF
NA	TRBJ1-5	few	TRBV12-3/TRBV12-4	TGTGCCAGCAGCGTCGTAGGGACGGGGCAGCCCCAGCATTTT	CASSVVGTGQPQHF
TRBD2	TRBJ2-5	NA	TRBV15	TGTGCCACCAGCAGGGGACTATCGCAAGAGACCCAGTACTTC	CATSRGLSQETQYF
TRBD1	TRBJ2-1	NA	TRBV18	TGTGCCAGCTCACCACTACCGGGACAGGGCTCCTACAATGAGCAGTTCTTC	CASSPLPGQGSYNEQFF
TRBD1	TRBJ2-3	NA	TRBV29-1	TGCAGCGTTGATGGTGGACAGGGGGGAACAGATACGCAGTATTTT	CSVDGGQGGTDTQYF
TRBD2	TRBJ2-1	many	TRBV5-1	TGCGCCAGCAGCGTGGATGCCGGGACTAACTACAATGAGCAGTTCTTC	CASSVDAGTNYNEQFF
NA	TRBJ2-2	few	TRBV7-2	TGTGCCAGCAGCTCCAGAGGAGTCGGGGAGCTGTTTTTT	CASSSRGVGELFF
NA	TRBJ2-5	few	TRBV29-1	TGCAGCGGGACGCGGGGGCAACAAGAGACCCAGTACTTC	CSGTRGQQETQYF